This T cell receptor beta chain is from a study of T-cell reconstitution after alpha-beta-depleted transplantation in children. This CDR3 region has 14 residues. Trimming shortened V by 0 bases and J by 4 bases, and 7 bases separated the two germline ends. The V gene's germline CDR1 is SGHRS and CDR2 YFSETQ. Findings and limits, study-wide: Recipient T cells and thymic progenitors that survived gave rise to the high TCRbeta diversity observed at day 60 in some patients. Roughly two months post-transplant, alpha-beta T cells reportedly originated from several hundred graft clones that had expanded.

The authors prepared the TCRbeta library with unique molecular identifiers. TCRdb recomputed calls from the PCR reads with MiXCR, one row per CDR3 protein. The sample shows 450,000 to 550,000 distinct CDR3 sequences, approximately 10% of them seen only once. This clonotype was detected ten times or more. Its antigen is currently unknown. The source of this sequence is a female patient aged 2-9 years who had a stem cell transplant for aplastic anemia, so the T cells may come from the graft donor. The sample consisted of PBMCs, mostly from graft donor cells, taken 180 days after TCRalphabeta/CD19-depleted stem cell transplant. The V and J genes are TRBV5-1 and TRBJ2-2, with D unclear. CDR3 sequence reads: CASSLETPTGELFF. The CDR3 DNA sequence: TGCGCCAGCAGCTTGGAAACACCCACCGGGGAGCTGTTTTTT.